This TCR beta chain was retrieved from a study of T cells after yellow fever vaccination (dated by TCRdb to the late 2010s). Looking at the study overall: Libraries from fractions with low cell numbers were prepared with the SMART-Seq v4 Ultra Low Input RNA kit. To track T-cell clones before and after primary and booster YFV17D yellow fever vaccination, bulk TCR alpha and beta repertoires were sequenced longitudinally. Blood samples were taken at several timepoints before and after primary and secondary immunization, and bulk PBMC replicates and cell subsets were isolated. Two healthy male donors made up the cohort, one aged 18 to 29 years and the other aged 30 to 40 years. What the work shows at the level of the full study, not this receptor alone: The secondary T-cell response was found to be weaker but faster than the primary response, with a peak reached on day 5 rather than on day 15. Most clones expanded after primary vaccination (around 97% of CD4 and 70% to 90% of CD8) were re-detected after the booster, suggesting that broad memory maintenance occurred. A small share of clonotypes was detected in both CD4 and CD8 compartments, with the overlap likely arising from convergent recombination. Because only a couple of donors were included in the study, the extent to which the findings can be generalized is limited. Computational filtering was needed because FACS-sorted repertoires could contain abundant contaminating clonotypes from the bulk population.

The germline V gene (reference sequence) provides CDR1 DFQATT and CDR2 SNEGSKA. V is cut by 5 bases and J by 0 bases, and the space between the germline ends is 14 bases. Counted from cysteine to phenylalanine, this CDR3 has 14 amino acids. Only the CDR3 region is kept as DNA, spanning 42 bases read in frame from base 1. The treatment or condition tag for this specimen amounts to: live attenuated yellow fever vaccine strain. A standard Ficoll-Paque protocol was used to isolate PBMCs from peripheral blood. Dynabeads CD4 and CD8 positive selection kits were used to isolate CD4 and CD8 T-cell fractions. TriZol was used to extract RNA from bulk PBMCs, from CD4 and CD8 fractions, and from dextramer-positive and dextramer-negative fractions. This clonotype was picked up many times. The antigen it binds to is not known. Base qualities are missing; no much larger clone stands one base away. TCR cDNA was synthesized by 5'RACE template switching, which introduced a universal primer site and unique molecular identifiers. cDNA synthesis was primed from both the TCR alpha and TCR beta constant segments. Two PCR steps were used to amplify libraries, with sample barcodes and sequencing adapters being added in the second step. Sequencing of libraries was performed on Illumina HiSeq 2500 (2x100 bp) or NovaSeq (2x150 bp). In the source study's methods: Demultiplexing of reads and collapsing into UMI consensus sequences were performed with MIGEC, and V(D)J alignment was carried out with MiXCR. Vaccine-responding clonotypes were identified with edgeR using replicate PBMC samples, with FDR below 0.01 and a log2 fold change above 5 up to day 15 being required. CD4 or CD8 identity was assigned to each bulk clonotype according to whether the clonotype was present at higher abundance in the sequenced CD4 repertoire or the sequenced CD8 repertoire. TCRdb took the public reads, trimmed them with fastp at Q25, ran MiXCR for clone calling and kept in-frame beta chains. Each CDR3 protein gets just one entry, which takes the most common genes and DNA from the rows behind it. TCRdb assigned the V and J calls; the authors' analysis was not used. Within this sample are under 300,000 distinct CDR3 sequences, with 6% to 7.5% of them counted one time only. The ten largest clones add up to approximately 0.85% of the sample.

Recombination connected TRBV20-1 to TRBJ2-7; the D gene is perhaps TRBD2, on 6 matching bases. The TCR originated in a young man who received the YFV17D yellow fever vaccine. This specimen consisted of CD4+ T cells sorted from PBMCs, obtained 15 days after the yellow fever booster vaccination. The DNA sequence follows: TGCAGTGCTTTTAGCGGAGGAAGCTCCTACGAGCAGTACTTC. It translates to CSAFSGGSSYEQYF.